This T cell receptor (beta chain) was identified in a study of shared clonotypes between healthy human individuals. The method was immunoSEQ multiplex PCR; TCRdb's version includes in-frame clones alone and lacks a portion of them. The repertoire has under 200,000 clones, over 80% of them found once; the top ten carry 0.065% to 0.07%. A word on this clone: What it binds is not known.

The CDR3 loop spans 15 amino acids. The germline gives CDR1 MDHEN, CDR2 SYDVKM. Trimming shortened V by 6 bases and J by 0 bases, and 12 bases separated the two germline ends. Points from the study as a whole: Donor scarcity curtailed the genetic and exposure-history diversity represented herein. Sharing across a few donors was seen in 4% to 6.5% of naive CD4 clonotypes.

The origin of this receptor is a woman in her twenties or thirties in good health. The chain links TRBV28 to TRBJ1-5, with D maybe TRBD1 (6 bases). Sequenced sample: naive CD4+ T cells sorted from blood. The subset denotes: CD45RA+ positively selected. The DNA of the CDR3 is TGTGCCAGCAGGACTGGGGGCTCTAGCAATCAGCCCCAGCATTTT. This codes for CASRTGGSSNQPQHF.